Listed below are T cell receptor beta chains from one sample, sequenced in a study of CD8 T cells in ankylosing spondylitis. TCRdb reprocessed the 5' RACE reads with MiXCR, giving one entry per CDR3 protein. The data show a few hundred thousand distinct CDR3 sequences, with 18% seen just once and roughly 34% held by the top ten. The specimen was blood, either unsorted or a sorted T cell fraction (not recorded which). The receptors were sampled from a male donor with ankylosing spondylitis or in good health (not recorded which). The CDR3 runs from the conserved cysteine through the conserved F or W. A D gene is named only where the DNA matches it firmly. Size values are once, few and many counts, or a class for expanded clones, and some rows have none.

j_call v_call clone_size d_call cdr3_nt cdr3_aa
TRBJ2-3 TRBV9 - TRBD2 TGTGCCAGCAGCTTGACTAGCGGGACTAGCACAGATACGCAGTATTTT CASSLTSGTSTDTQYF
TRBJ2-3 TRBV15 few - TGTGCCACCAGCAGAGACCCGGCAGTCTACATCACAGATACGCAGTATTTT CATSRDPAVYITDTQYF
TRBJ2-1 TRBV7-2 few - TGTGCCAGCCCCCCGGGACATTTCAATGAGCAGTTCTTC CASPPGHFNEQFF
TRBJ2-1 TRBV20-1 - - TGCAGTGCTAGAGATCTACTAGCCTACAATGAGCAGTTCTTC CSARDLLAYNEQFF
TRBJ2-3 TRBV20-1 - TRBD2 TGCAGTGCTAGAGATACAAGCGGGAGGGTCCATACGCAGTATTTT CSARDTSGRVHTQYF
TRBJ1-4 TRBV4-1 - - TGCGCCAGTAGCACGAGGGATGTATATGAAAAACTGTTTTTT CASSTRDVYEKLFF
TRBJ2-1 TRBV6-5 many - TGTGCCAGCAGTTACTCTGGGGGGGGCCACAATGAGCAGTTCTTC CASSYSGGGHNEQFF
TRBJ2-7 TRBV6-1 few - TGTGCCAGCAGTGTAAATTGGGAAGTCTCCTACGAGCAGTACTTC CASSVNWEVSYEQYF
TRBJ2-5 TRBV7-3 few TRBD1 TGTGCCAGCAGTCTCGACAGGGGCGACGAGACCCAGTACTTC CASSLDRGDETQYF
TRBJ2-2 TRBV5-1 many - TGCGCCAGCGGGGGAGGACGGTCCAACACCGGGGAGCTGTTTTTT CASGGGRSNTGELFF
TRBJ2-1 TRBV27 - TRBD2 TGTGCCAGCATCCCGGGACTAGCGGGAGGAGGTGAGCAGTTCTTC CASIPGLAGGGEQFF
TRBJ2-1 TRBV20-1 many - TGCAGTGCTAGGAGGAGACTGAACAATGAGCAGTTCTTC CSARRRLNNEQFF
TRBJ2-7 TRBV15 - - TGTGCCACCAGCAGAGATCTCCCGGTCATCAGGTCCTACGAGCAGTACTTC CATSRDLPVIRSYEQYF
TRBJ1-1 TRBV20-1 many - TGCAGTGCTAGAGATCTGTGGGCCCCGAACACTGAAGCTTTCTTT CSARDLWAPNTEAFF
TRBJ2-5 TRBV12-3/TRBV12-4 few - TGTGCCAGCAGTATGGGGGAGACCCAGTACTTC CASSMGETQYF
TRBJ2-2 TRBV29-1 few - TGCAGCACTCGCGGGGCCAACACCGGGGAGCTGTTTTTT CSTRGANTGELFF
TRBJ2-2 TRBV11-2 few TRBD2 TGTGCCAGCAGCCGACCGACTAGCGGGATCACCGGGGAGCTGTTTTTT CASSRPTSGITGELFF
TRBJ2-1 TRBV29-1 - - TGCAGCGCACCCCTCCAGGGAGTAGCCAATGAGCAGTTCTTC CSAPLQGVANEQFF
TRBJ1-2 TRBV9 - - TGTGCCAGCAGCCCCCCGCCACCGGGGTCAGTACTGGATGGCTACACCTTC CASSPPPPGSVLDGYTF
TRBJ1-2 TRBV29-1 few TRBD1 TGCAGCGTGTCCCCGGGACAGGGGGCTTCTAGCTATGGCTACACCTTC CSVSPGQGASSYGYTF
TRBJ2-1 TRBV4-1 - - TGCGCCAGCAGCGAGCAAACCGGGCTCACCTTCAGCAATGAGCAGTTCTTC CASSEQTGLTFSNEQFF
TRBJ2-2 TRBV7-8 - TRBD2 TGTGCCAGCAGCCCGCAACTAGCGGGAGGCCCTAACACCGGGGAGCTGTTTTTT CASSPQLAGGPNTGELFF
TRBJ2-3 TRBV20-1 few TRBD2 TGCAGTGCTAGAGGGGACGGGACTAGGGTTAGCACAGATACGCAGTATTTT CSARGDGTRVSTDTQYF
TRBJ1-5 TRBV12-3/TRBV12-4 few - TGTGCCAGCAGCTCTGGGACACTCGGTAGCAATCAGCCCCAGCATTTT CASSSGTLGSNQPQHF
TRBJ2-5 TRBV12-3/TRBV12-4 few - TGTGCCGGAGAGATACTCCAAGAGACCCAGTACTTC CAGEILQETQYF
TRBJ2-7 TRBV10-3 few TRBD1 TGTGCCATCAGTGAGTCTGACAGGGCCCACGAGCAGTACTTC CAISESDRAHEQYF
TRBJ1-3 TRBV5-1 - - TGCGCCAGCAGCTTAAATGGGCTCTCTGGAAACACCATATATTTT CASSLNGLSGNTIYF
TRBJ2-5 TRBV5-1 - - TGCGCCAGCAGCTCTTACAGAAACCAAGAGACCCAGTACTTC CASSSYRNQETQYF
TRBJ2-3 TRBV20-1 few - TGCAGTGCTAGAGATCTGCGTCCAGATACGCAGTATTTT CSARDLRPDTQYF
TRBJ1-1 TRBV28 many - TGTGCCAGCATGGAAACTGAAGCTTTCTTT CASMETEAFF
TRBJ2-1 TRBV29-1 - - TGCAGCGTTGAAGGTAGCTTCAATGAGCAGTTCTTC CSVEGSFNEQFF
TRBJ1-4 TRBV12-3/TRBV12-4 many - TGTGCCAGCGGGAGGGGGGAAAAACTGTTTTTT CASGRGEKLFF
TRBJ2-2 TRBV7-2 once TRBD2 TGTGCCAGCAGCTTAGCGCCACCGGGACTAGCGGGAGGGCCTGGCACCTGGGAGCTGTTTTTT CASSLAPPGLAGGPGTWELFF
TRBJ2-1 TRBV12-3/TRBV12-4 few - TGTGCCAGCAGACTACCGGGACCAGCAGAGCAGTTCTTC CASRLPGPAEQFF
TRBJ2-7 TRBV29-1 many - TGCAGCGTTCGGGCAGGGGAGAATTACGAGCAGTACTTC CSVRAGENYEQYF
TRBJ2-5 TRBV28 - TRBD2 TGTGCCAGCAGTTTCACCGGGACTAGGACTGGGACCCAGTACTTC CASSFTGTRTGTQYF
TRBJ1-4 TRBV15 - - TGTGCCACCAGCAGATGGGTATCCGGGGCTAATGAAAAACTGTTTTTT CATSRWVSGANEKLFF
TRBJ1-1 TRBV29-1 few - TGCAGCGTTGAGGGCCGGCGGGATATGAACACTGAAGCTTTCTTT CSVEGRRDMNTEAFF
TRBJ2-7 TRBV28 - TRBD2 TGTGCCAGCAGCCTAGGACTAGCGGGCAGCTCCTACGAGCAGTACTTC CASSLGLAGSSYEQYF
TRBJ2-2 TRBV9 - - TGTGCCAGCAGCGTAGGTGGAAACACCGGGGAGCTGTTTTTT CASSVGGNTGELFF
TRBJ2-3 TRBV27 - TRBD2 TGTGCCAGCAGTTTAATAGCGGGAGGTCCCCCGGCGCAGTATTTT CASSLIAGGPPAQYF
TRBJ2-3 TRBV7-9 once - TGTGCCAGCAGACCAGATGGGGAAGATACGCAGTATTTT CASRPDGEDTQYF
TRBJ2-1 TRBV29-1 few - TGCAGCGTTGGAGAAGGGATCCGGCTCAATGAGCAGTTCTTC CSVGEGIRLNEQFF
TRBJ2-3 TRBV16 few - TGTGCCAGCAGCCAATCCCTAGCGACCACAGATACGCAGTATTTT CASSQSLATTDTQYF
TRBJ2-1 TRBV4-1 once TRBD2 TGCGCCAGCAGCCACGGACTAGGGGAAGGCAATGAGCAGTTCTTC CASSHGLGEGNEQFF
TRBJ2-2 TRBV29-1 few - TGCAGCGTTGTGGACGGGGAGCTGTTTTTT CSVVDGELFF
TRBJ2-4 TRBV27 - TRBD2 TGTGCCAGCAGTTTAAGTAGCGGGTACACCAAAAACATTCAGTACTTC CASSLSSGYTKNIQYF
TRBJ2-7 TRBV6-5 - - TGTGCCAGCAGTTACTTGGACATGCCTCATTACGAGCAGTACTTC CASSYLDMPHYEQYF
TRBJ2-7 TRBV4-1 - - TGCGCCAGCAGCCAAAGTGGGGGCAACGAGCAGTACTTC CASSQSGGNEQYF
TRBJ2-7 TRBV4-2 many TRBD2 TGTGCCAGCAGCCAAGATCCGGGAGGGCCCAACGAGCAGTACTTC CASSQDPGGPNEQYF
TRBJ2-7 TRBV30 few - TGTGCCTGGAGTGGACACTCTCGCGAGCAGTACTTC CAWSGHSREQYF
TRBJ2-1 TRBV3-1 few TRBD2 TGTGCCAGCAGCCAAGATATCCCCGCTAGCGGGATTTACAATGAGCAGTTCTTC CASSQDIPASGIYNEQFF
TRBJ2-3 TRBV7-3 few - TGTGCCAGCAGCTACGGGGGTTTTAGCACAGATACGCAGTATTTT CASSYGGFSTDTQYF
TRBJ1-5 TRBV28 - - TGTGCCAGCAGTTTGTTCCGGGACACCGTCCCGAGTCAGCCCCAGCATTTT CASSLFRDTVPSQPQHF
TRBJ2-5 TRBV7-8 few - TGTGCCAGCAGCTATCGGGTCCTACGGTGGGAGACCCAGTACTTC CASSYRVLRWETQYF